What follows are 18 T cell receptor beta chains derived from one specimen sequenced in a study of blood T cell repertoires in COVID-19. Here immunoSEQ multiplex PCR was the method, and the copy in TCRdb shows in-frame clones only, minus some. Of nearly 90,000 clones in the sample, roughly 88% were seen once. The sequenced material came from peripheral blood. All receptors derive from a man aged 80 or over with acute or convalescent COVID-19.

The rearrangement joins TRBV5-1 to TRBJ2-1; 8 bases are shared with TRBD2. V lost 3 bases and J lost 2; bases outside the gene matches: 10. The CDR3 consists of 17 residues. Germline CDR1 reads SGHRS; CDR2 reads YFSETQ. CDR3 loop: CASSSGSGTAAYNEQFF. CDR3 nucleotide sequence: TGCGCCAGCAGCTCAGGTAGCGGGACCGCAGCCTACAATGAGCAGTTCTTC.

J is TRBJ2-3 and V is TRBV7-2; D is ambiguous. Trimming took 5 bases from V and 0 from J, leaving 9 bases between them. This CDR3 spans 14 amino acids. From germline, CDR1 is SGHTA and CDR2 FQGNSA. Here the CDR3 reads CASSLTRSTDTQYF. CDR3 sequence (DNA): TGTGCCAGCAGCCTAACCCGTAGCACAGATACGCAGTATTTT.

The chain has TRBV28 and TRBJ1-4; TRBD1 matches at 8 bases. This CDR3 is 13 amino acids long. Germline CDR1 reads MDHEN; CDR2 reads SYDVKM. The trim removed 2 bases at V and 8 bases at J, leaving 1 base unmatched. CDR3 loop: CASSLTGGEKLFF. The CDR3 DNA sequence: TGTGCCAGCAGTTTAACAGGGGGAGAAAAACTGTTTTTT.

This chain connects TRBV5-1 to TRBJ1-2; D not certain. The V gene's germline CDR1 is SGHRS and CDR2 YFSETQ. The CDR3 spans 14 residues. The V gene lost 0 bases and the J gene lost 1 base, with 7 bases spanning the gap. The CDR3 coding sequence is TGCGCCAGCAGCTTGGGTCAGGATAACTATGGCTACACCTTC. The encoded protein is CASSLGQDNYGYTF.

The chain recombines TRBV6-1 with TRBJ1-3; possible D gene TRBD1, 5 bases. V was shortened by 3 bases and J by 0 bases, with 9 bases between the two germline ends. This CDR3 comprises 15 residues. Germline V lookup: CDR1 MNHNS, CDR2 SASEGT. CDR3 loop: CASSDDSYSGNTIYF. In DNA, the CDR3 is TGTGCCAGCAGTGACGACAGTTACTCTGGAAACACCATATATTTT.

This clone was seen a handful of times. The DNA of the CDR3 is TGTGCCAGCAGCTTAGAACTGCAAGAGACCCAGTACTTC. This codes for CASSLELQETQYF. This sequence joins TRBV7-3 and TRBJ2-5; D gene ambiguous. Germline V CDR1 and CDR2: SGHTA, FQGTGA. Trimming removed 2 bases from V and 2 bases from J, with 6 bases in between. The CDR3 has 13 amino acids.

V gene TRBV6-1 combines with J gene TRBJ2-5, with 8 nucleotides matching TRBD1. The CDR3 extends over 15 amino acids. The V segment lost 1 base and the J segment 5 bases; nucleotides outside the gene matches: 6. Germline-derived CDR1 and CDR2 are MNHNS and SASEGT. The CDR3 region is CASSEGGRGLETQYF. The CDR3 bases are TGTGCCAGCAGTGAAGGAGGCAGGGGGCTTGAGACCCAGTACTTC.

V usage is TRBV7-3 and J usage is TRBJ2-1; 9 bases agree with TRBD1. The CDR3 has 15 amino acids. V was pared by 4 bases and J by 3 bases, with 4 bases of the junction left unmatched. Germline CDR1 SGHTA, CDR2 FQGTGA. In DNA, the CDR3 is TGTGCCAGCAGCTCAGGACAGGGGCTCTACAATGAGCAGTTCTTC. This encodes CASSSGQGLYNEQFF.

This chain connects TRBV6-1 to TRBJ1-5; D is ambiguous. The length of the CDR3 is 14 residues. CDR1 MNHNS and CDR2 SASEGT come from the germline V gene. Trimming pared 3 bases from V and 0 bases from J, leaving 6 bases between. The CDR3 region is CASSEAPSNQPQHF. The CDR3 DNA sequence: TGTGCCAGCAGTGAGGCCCCTAGCAATCAGCCCCAGCATTTT.

The chain recombines TRBV7-2 with TRBJ1-1; D uncertain. The length of the CDR3 is 15 residues. V was shortened by 4 bases and J by 4 bases, with 16 bases between the two germline ends. Germline lookup yields CDR1 SGHTA and CDR2 FQGNSA. CDR3 sequence: CASSYEGPGSTEAFF. Here the CDR3 DNA reads TGTGCCAGCAGCTACGAGGGTCCGGGGAGCACTGAAGCTTTCTTT. Together with reference TRBV7-2 and TRBJ1-1, the CDR3 gives the full variable domain: GAGVSQSPSNKVTEKGKDVELRCDPISGHTALYWYRQSLGQGLEFLIYFQGNSAPDKSGLPSDRFSAERTGGSVSTLTIQRTQQEDSAVYLCASSYEGPGSTEAFFGQGTRLTVV.

The rearrangement uses TRBV7-2 and TRBJ2-2, with D perhaps matching TRBD1 (6 bases). Trimming removed 2 bases at V and 1 base at J, with 11 bases between. Germline CDR1 is SGHTA and CDR2 is FQGNSA. The CDR3 sequence is 16 residues long. CDR3 coding DNA: TGTGCCAGCAGCTTACAGGGGCTCCAGAACACCGGGGAGCTGTTTTTT. Amino acids: CASSLQGLQNTGELFF.

V is TRBV19 and J is TRBJ2-1; TRBD2 might be the D (5 bases). The V gene's germline CDR1 is LNHDA and CDR2 SQIVND (reference sequence). The CDR3 has 13 amino acids. V lost 5 bases and J lost 6, with 11 bases in between. The CDR3: CASSWSRGNEQFF. DNA of the CDR3: TGTGCCAGTAGTTGGTCACGGGGCAATGAGCAGTTCTTC.

The chain is built from TRBV29-1 and TRBJ2-3, with 9 bases fitting TRBD1. The CDR3 has 15 residues. V trimming: 3 bases; J trimming: 2 bases; junction bases outside the gene matches: 6. In germline, CDR1 is SQVTM, CDR2 ANQGSEA. CDR3 amino acids: CSVEDRGSTTDTQYF. DNA for the CDR3: TGCAGCGTTGAGGACAGGGGTTCTACCACAGATACGCAGTATTTT.

This clone is a singleton in its sample. The chain couples TRBV29-1 to TRBJ1-1, with a tentative D call TRBD1 (5 bases). Germline CDR1 and CDR2: SQVTM and ANQGSEA. Trimming took 7 bases from V and 0 from J, leaving 12 bases between them. The CDR3 covers 13 residues. The CDR3 DNA reads TGCAGCGGCCGACAGACCTTGAACACTGAAGCTTTCTTT. As protein: CSGRQTLNTEAFF.

The V call is TRBV13, the J call TRBJ2-1, with a possible D match to TRBD2 (6 bases). The CDR3 covers 14 residues. Trimming took off 5 bases at V and 7 bases at J, with 15 bases between the two ends. Germline-derived CDR1 and CDR2 are PRHDT and FYEKMQ (reference sequence). CDR3 in amino acids: CASSPRGKLNEQFF. The CDR3 DNA follows: TGTGCCAGCAGCCCACGGGGGAAGTTGAATGAGCAGTTCTTC.

The chain carries TRBV6-5 and TRBJ1-1; 10 positions match TRBD1. Looked up from germline, CDR1 is MNHEY and CDR2 is SVGAGI. The CDR3 consists of 14 residues. Trimming cost V 6 bases and J 4 bases; bases outside gene matches: 5. The CDR3 nucleotides read TGTGCCAGCAGGTCGGGACAGGGGACCACTGAAGCTTTCTTT. Amino acid sequence: CASRSGQGTTEAFF.

The chain has TRBV6-5 and TRBJ2-7; 11 nucleotides align to TRBD2. The CDR3 is 15 amino acids. Germline V gives CDR1 MNHEY, CDR2 SVGAGI. V was pared by 6 bases and J by 2 bases, with 6 bases of the junction left unmatched. CDR3 nucleotide sequence: TGTGCCAGCAGGCTACTAGCGGGGGCGGCCTACGAGCAGTACTTC. Its protein is CASRLLAGAAYEQYF.

CDR3 loop: CASSPPGTGNEKLFF. The CDR3 region has the DNA TGTGCCAGCTCACCTCCCGGGACAGGGAATGAAAAACTGTTTTTT. The chain is built from TRBV18 and TRBJ1-4; the match to TRBD1 covers 9 bases. Per germline, CDR1 KGHSH and CDR2 LQKENI. V dropped 3 bases and J dropped 5; count of bases not matched to a gene: 4. The CDR3 has 15 amino acids.